What follows are 31 T cell receptor beta chains derived from one specimen sequenced in a study of T cells in Graves' hyperthyroidism and ophthalmopathy. RNA transcripts served as the template for amplifying TCR beta CDR3 regions. Using the HTBI primer set, a first-round RT-PCR was run on the TCR CDR3. MiXCR, applied by TCRdb to the multiplex PCR reads, yields one record per CDR3 protein. The repertoire holds around 350,000 distinct CDR3 sequences, with 15% to 20% as singletons. Sequenced sample: blood. Receptors were obtained from a woman aged 18-29 years with Graves' hyperthyroidism.

This clonotype was detected many times. The chain is built from TRBV19 and TRBJ1-1, with a weak D call TRBD1 (5 bases). The CDR3 totals 13 residues. V was trimmed by 3 bases and J by 2 bases, leaving 7 bases between them. CDR1 LNHDA and CDR2 SQIVND come from the germline V gene (reference sequence). For the CDR3, the DNA is TGTGCCAGTAGTATCGGGGGTAACACTGAAGCTTTCTTT. Amino acid sequence: CASSIGGNTEAFF.

This clonotype was seen once. V is TRBV14 and J is TRBJ2-5; weak D call: TRBD1 (6 bases). The V end lost 2 bases, the J end lost 4 bases, and 8 bases lay between the germline ends. The CDR3 runs to 13 residues. CDR1 and CDR2 (germline): SGHDN, FVKESK. The DNA of the CDR3 is TGTGCCAGCAGCCAAAACAGGGCAGAGACCCAGTACTTC. Translation: CASSQNRAETQYF.

Ten or more counts support this clonotype. This chain uses TRBV29-1 with TRBJ2-2, with D uncertain. Germline CDR1 is SQVTM and CDR2 is ANQGSEA. This CDR3 region has 14 residues. Trimming took 5 bases from V and 1 from J, leaving 11 bases between them. CDR3 in amino acids: CSVTRLKNTGELFF. CDR3 nucleotides: TGCAGCGTTACCCGATTGAAGAACACCGGGGAGCTGTTTTTT.

This clonotype was counted ten times or more. The genes are TRBV5-6 and TRBJ2-5, with D perhaps TRBD1 (8 bases). The CDR3 runs to 14 residues. V gave up 4 bases and J gave up 4 bases, with 14 bases separating them. Germline V gene sequence: CDR1 SGHDT, CDR2 YYEEEE. The CDR3 DNA is TGTGCCAGCAGCCCTACAGGGGGGGTAGAGACCCAGTACTTC. Its protein is CASSPTGGVETQYF.

V usage is TRBV3-1 and J usage is TRBJ1-2; D is ambiguous. The germline V gene has CDR1 LGHDT and CDR2 YNNKEL (reference sequence). Trimming shortened V by 0 bases and J by 0 bases, and 5 bases separated the two germline ends. CDR3 size: 14 residues. DNA of the CDR3: TGTGCCAGCAGCCAAGAAAGGGCTAACTATGGCTACACCTTC. Amino acids: CASSQERANYGYTF.

This clonotype was counted at least ten times. V usage is TRBV29-1 and J usage is TRBJ2-7; 7 bases agree with TRBD1. Germline CDR1 is SQVTM and CDR2 is ANQGSEA. The trim removed 6 bases at V and 1 base at J, leaving 6 bases unmatched. This CDR3 has 13 residues. The CDR3 DNA reads as TGCAGCGTCGCCGGGACAGCTTCCTACGAGCAGTACTTC. Its protein product is CSVAGTASYEQYF.

This clonotype was seen repeatedly, ten times or more. V usage is TRBV6-5 and J usage is TRBJ2-1; the match to TRBD2 covers 7 bases. The CDR3 length is 16 residues. J gave up 0 bases and V 5 bases, and 7 bases lay outside the gene matches. In germline, CDR1 is MNHEY, CDR2 SVGAGI. The CDR3 region has the DNA TGTGCCAGCAGTCGCGGACTAGAAGGCTCCTACAATGAGCAGTTCTTC. Translating it yields CASSRGLEGSYNEQFF.

This clonotype showed up many times. The rearrangement links TRBV12-3 or TRBV12-4 to TRBJ1-1; D is undetermined. V lost 6 bases and J 1 base, leaving 6 bases between the germline ends. The CDR3 loop spans 12 amino acids. The CDR3 coding sequence is TGTGCCAGCAGGCAGAGGAACACTGAAGCTTTCTTT. The encoded protein is CASRQRNTEAFF.

The count of this clonotype is one. The junction departs from germline at one end; a sequencing error may be responsible. The chain has TRBV2 and TRBJ1-5; D remains ambiguous. CDR1 and CDR2 from the germline V gene are SNHLY and FYNNEI. The CDR3 contains 13 residues. The CDR3 is CASRRVSNQPQHF. CDR3 coding DNA: TGTGCCAGCAGACGGGTCAGTAATCAGCCTCAGCATTTT.

This clonotype has a handful of counts. In DNA, the CDR3 is TGTGCCAGCGAGGGGCCCAACACTGAAGCTTTCTTT. Translating it yields CASEGPNTEAFF. The V gene is TRBV2, the J gene TRBJ1-1, with a tentative D call TRBD1 (5 bases). Germline V gene data show CDR1 as SNHLY and CDR2 as FYNNEI. The germline V and J ends were trimmed by 8 bases and 2 bases, with 9 bases remaining between them. This CDR3 is built from 12 residues.

The V gene is TRBV6-5, the J gene TRBJ1-6; D unresolved. The V end lost 3 bases, the J end lost 7 bases, and 7 bases lay between the germline ends. CDR3 length: 13 residues. Germline V gene sequence: CDR1 MNHEY, CDR2 SVGAGI. CDR3 sequence (DNA): TGTGCCAGCAGTTATTGGACCAATTCACCCCTCCACTTT. It yields the protein CASSYWTNSPLHF.

The sample holds a few counts of this clonotype. The gene calls are TRBV6-5 and TRBJ2-7; D is ambiguous. Germline V CDR1 and CDR2: MNHEY, SVGAGI. The CDR3 has 14 amino acids. V was shortened by 4 bases and J by 2 bases, with 12 bases between the two germline ends. CDR3 protein: CASSSARAAYEQYF. DNA of the CDR3: TGTGCCAGCAGTTCGGCACGGGCCGCCTACGAGCAGTACTTC.

Only a few counts were recorded for this clonotype. The gene calls are TRBV5-8 and TRBJ1-2, with unresolved D. CDR1 SGHTS and CDR2 YDEGEE come from the germline V gene. This CDR3 spans 14 amino acids. The V gene lost 0 bases and the J gene lost 5 bases, with 11 bases spanning the gap. The CDR3 here is CASSLVPGEYGYTF. CDR3 nucleotide sequence: TGTGCCAGCAGCTTGGTCCCGGGAGAGTATGGCTACACCTTC. The full variable domain, its missing parts supplied by reference TRBV5-8 and TRBJ1-2, is EAGVTQSPTHLIKTRGQQATLRCSPISGHTSVYWYQQALGLGLQFLLWYDEGEERNRGNFPPRFSGRQFPNYSSELNVNALELEDSALYLCASSLVPGEYGYTFGSGTRLTVV.

In its sample, this clonotype was seen a few times. The chain is built from TRBV3-1 and TRBJ1-1, with 8 bases that match TRBD1. Germline trimming cut 2 bases from V and 5 bases from J; bases unmatched to any gene: 10. This CDR3 contains 16 residues. Per the germline V gene, CDR1 is LGHDT and CDR2 is YNNKEL (reference sequence). CDR3 in amino acids: CASSQKAGGKRTEAFF. The CDR3 nucleotides are TGTGCCAGCAGCCAAAAGGCAGGGGGCAAAAGGACTGAAGCTTTCTTT. The full variable domain, with the rest looked up from reference TRBV3-1 and TRBJ1-1, is DTAVSQTPKYLVTQMGNDKSIKCEQNLGHDTMYWYKQDSKKFLKIMFSYNNKELIINETVPNRFSPKSPDKAHLNLHINSLELGDSAVYFCASSQKAGGKRTEAFFGQGTRLTVV.

This clonotype was seen ten or more times. The chain uses TRBV4-1 and TRBJ2-5; a weak D match, TRBD1 (5 bases). The CDR3 consists of 15 residues. Trimming removed 1 base at V and 3 bases at J, with 12 bases between. CDR1 is MGHRA and CDR2 is YSYEKL in the germline V gene. DNA for the CDR3: TGCGCCAGCAGCCAAGGCGTAGGCAGGGAAGAGACCCAGTACTTC. It translates to CASSQGVGREETQYF.

The table lists this clonotype with many counts. This chain joins TRBV20-1 and TRBJ2-7; a possible D gene is TRBD1 (6 bases). CDR1 is DFQATT and CDR2 is SNEGSKA in the germline V gene (reference sequence). V lost 6 bases and J 6 bases, leaving 21 bases between the germline ends. The CDR3 length is 14 residues. CDR3 amino acids: CSAASQGKFGEQYF. CDR3 bases: TGCAGTGCCGCGTCGCAGGGGAAATTTGGCGAGCAGTACTTC.

The chain couples TRBV6-1 to TRBJ1-2; D not resolved. This CDR3 contains 15 residues. Germline CDR1 MNHNS, CDR2 SASEGT. V lost 2 bases and J lost 4, with 14 bases in between. The CDR3 sequence is CASSEYTLSIYGYTF. The CDR3 DNA reads as TGTGCCAGCAGTGAATATACGCTGTCGATCTATGGCTACACCTTC.

This clonotype was recorded many times. The rearrangement links TRBV20-1 to TRBJ1-2; D is possibly TRBD1 (5 bases). There are 15 residues in the CDR3. Germline assignment: CDR1 DFQATT and CDR2 SNEGSKA (reference sequence). Deletions cut 0 bases from V and 6 bases from J, with 17 bases between. The CDR3 DNA reads as TGCAGTGCTAGAGACAGGGTCCCTTTACCCGATGGCTACACCTTC. This translates into CSARDRVPLPDGYTF.

This clonotype was seen repeatedly, ten times or more. The chain is built from TRBV20-1 and TRBJ1-1, with TRBD1 identical over 10 bases. With V trimmed by 3 bases and J by 10 bases, 5 bases remained unmatched. The CDR3 sequence is 12 residues long. Looked up from germline, CDR1 is DFQATT and CDR2 is SNEGSKA (reference sequence). CDR3 residues: CSASHRDRGAFF. CDR3 in DNA: TGCAGTGCTAGCCACCGGGACAGGGGAGCTTTCTTT.

V is TRBV28 and J is TRBJ2-7, with D possibly being TRBD1 (6 bases). In germline, CDR1 is MDHEN, CDR2 SYDVKM. V was clipped by 5 bases and J by 0 bases, with 14 bases between them. The CDR3 is 15 amino acids. As DNA, the CDR3 is TGTGCCAGCAGTACCCAAGGACAGAACTCCTACGAGCAGTACTTC. Translated: CASSTQGQNSYEQYF.

The sample holds many counts of this clonotype. This sequence joins TRBV6-1 and TRBJ1-2, with D maybe TRBD1 (5 bases). The CDR3 spans 14 residues. Germline V gives CDR1 MNHNS, CDR2 SASEGT. Trimming stripped 5 bases from V and 6 bases from J, with 16 bases between. CDR3 in DNA: TGTGCCAGCAGTCCCGGTGGGGGATTCGATGGCTACACCTTC. This encodes CASSPGGGFDGYTF.

This clonotype was detected a few times. This may be a read error, as it is one base from a much larger clone. The V and J genes are TRBV3-1 and TRBJ1-1, with a tentative D call TRBD1 (6 bases). The CDR3 contains 13 residues. Germline V gives CDR1 LGHDT, CDR2 YNNKEL (reference sequence). Written as DNA, the CDR3 is TGTGCCAGCAGCCAGGGACAAAAGGCTGAAGCTTGCTTT. The encoded protein is CASSQGQKAEACF. The variable domain in full, with the rest retrieved from reference TRBV3-1 and TRBJ1-1, is DTAVSQTPKYLVTQMGNDKSIKCEQNLGHDTMYWYKQDSKKFLKIMFSYNNKELIINETVPNRFSPKSPDKAHLNLHINSLELGDSAVYFCASSQGQKAEACFGQGTRLTVV.

V usage is TRBV18 and J usage is TRBJ1-1; D not certain. This CDR3 contains 13 residues. CDR1 and CDR2 from the germline V gene are KGHSH and LQKENI. V was clipped by 3 bases and J by 2 bases, with 7 bases between them. CDR3 in DNA: TGTGCCAGCTCACCGTTGAAAAACACTGAAGCTTTCTTT. This sequence encodes CASSPLKNTEAFF. Variable domain in full (rest from reference TRBV18 and TRBJ1-1): NAGVMQNPRHLVRRRGQEARLRCSPMKGHSHVYWYRQLPEEGLKFMVYLQKENIIDESGMPKERFSAEFPKEGPSILRIQQVVRGDSAAYFCASSPLKNTEAFFGQGTRLTVV.

This clonotype has a count of ten or more. A much larger clonotype is one base distant, so this may be a read error. This chain joins TRBV2 and TRBJ2-5; D is undetermined. Germline values: CDR1 SNHLY, CDR2 FYNNEI. The CDR3 covers 10 residues. Trimming removed 6 bases at V and 5 bases at J, with 4 bases between. The CDR3 region has the DNA TGTGCCAGCAGCATTGAGACCCAGTACTTC. It yields the protein CASSIETQYF.

This clonotype has ten or more counts. V gene TRBV29-1 combines with J gene TRBJ1-1; D not certain. This CDR3 contains 12 residues. CDR1 is SQVTM, CDR2 ANQGSEA, per germline. The CDR3 here is CTGGEPGTEAFF. The CDR3 DNA is TGCACCGGCGGGGAGCCGGGCACTGAAGCTTTCTTT.

This clonotype was observed many times. The DNA of the CDR3 is TGCGCCAGCAGCCCAGTCTCGGACAGGGGGGGAACCGGGGAGCTGTTTTTT. Protein sequence: CASSPVSDRGGTGELFF. The chain links TRBV4-1 to TRBJ2-2; 10 nucleotides agree with TRBD1. Trimming cost V 4 bases and J 5 bases; bases outside gene matches: 10. This CDR3 comprises 17 residues. Germline V gives CDR1 MGHRA, CDR2 YSYEKL.

This clonotype was recorded at least ten times. The genes are TRBV4-1 and TRBJ2-7; 8 nucleotides line up with TRBD1. Germline CDR1 reads MGHRA; CDR2 reads YSYEKL. The CDR3 loop spans 16 amino acids. V lost 4 bases, J lost 4 bases, and 12 bases stayed unmatched. The CDR3 nucleotides read TGCGCCAGCAGCCGACGTTCGGACAGGGTGGGTTACGAGCAGTACTTC. Protein: CASSRRSDRVGYEQYF.

This clonotype was seen many times. The V gene is TRBV5-1, the J gene TRBJ1-2; D remains ambiguous. CDR1 is SGHRS, CDR2 YFSETQ, per germline. Trimming took off 0 bases at V and 8 bases at J, with 17 bases between the two ends. The CDR3 consists of 15 residues. The CDR3 is CASSLVGEGLGGYTF. The CDR3 nucleotides are TGCGCCAGCAGCTTGGTAGGAGAGGGCCTGGGAGGCTACACCTTC.

This chain joins TRBV6-1 and TRBJ1-1, with 7 bases identical to TRBD1. CDR1 is MNHNS, CDR2 SASEGT, per germline. Trimming removed 5 bases from V and 0 bases from J; junction bases left unmatched: 3. The CDR3 totals 14 residues. CDR3 DNA sequence: TGTGCCAGCAGTAAGGACAGGATGAACACTGAAGCTTTCTTT. It codes for CASSKDRMNTEAFF.

This clonotype was recorded many times. The chain couples TRBV6-1 to TRBJ1-1, with D possibly matching TRBD1 (6 bases). The CDR3 spans 14 residues. Deletions cut 5 bases from V and 4 bases from J, with 14 bases between. Germline V gives CDR1 MNHNS, CDR2 SASEGT. Written as DNA, the CDR3 is TGTGCCAGCAGTACAATCCAGGGGTTCACTGAAGCTTTCTTT. Its protein is CASSTIQGFTEAFF.

This clonotype was detected a few times. The rearrangement uses TRBV20-1 and TRBJ1-2; 7 positions match TRBD1. The germline gives CDR1 DFQATT, CDR2 SNEGSKA (reference sequence). The CDR3 runs 14 residues. V lost 6 bases and J lost 6; bases outside the gene matches: 13. Here the CDR3 reads CSATHHGTENGYTF. The CDR3 coding sequence is TGCAGTGCCACCCACCACGGGACAGAAAATGGCTACACCTTC.